Below are 22 T cell receptor beta chains sequenced from a single sample in a study of blood T cell repertoires in COVID-19. Sequenced by immunoSEQ multiplex PCR; TCRdb stores in-frame clones only, minus some. The sample lists 150,000 to 180,000 clones, approximately 80% occurring once. Sequencing was carried out using peripheral blood. These receptors were obtained from a woman aged 55-70 years with COVID-19, enrolled during active disease.

This rearrangement joins TRBV7-3 to TRBJ1-1; no firm D call. CDR3 length: 14 amino acids. Trimming took off 5 bases at V and 4 bases at J, with 14 bases between the two ends. The germline V gene encodes CDR1 SGHTA and CDR2 FQGTGA. The CDR3 nucleotides are TGTGCCAGCAGCCGCGGGAACAGAGGCACTGAAGCTTTCTTT. The encoded protein is CASSRGNRGTEAFF.

The J gene is TRBJ1-2, the V gene TRBV7-8, with 12 bases that match TRBD1. V trimming: 5 bases; J trimming: 8 bases; junction bases outside the gene matches: 18. CDR3 size: 18 residues. Germline values: CDR1 SGHVS, CDR2 FQNEAQ. CDR3 amino acids: CASSESGTGGADRMGYTF. The CDR3, as DNA: TGTGCCAGCAGCGAATCCGGGACAGGGGGCGCGGATCGGATGGGCTACACCTTC.

This chain uses TRBV29-1 with TRBJ1-4; 7 bases agree with TRBD1. Germline V CDR1 and CDR2: SQVTM, ANQGSEA. The CDR3 length is 14 residues. With V trimmed by 4 bases and J by 8 bases, 10 bases remained unmatched. This chain's CDR3 is CSVGEGAIDEKLFF. CDR3 nucleotide sequence: TGCAGCGTTGGCGAGGGGGCGATTGACGAAAAACTGTTTTTT.

The chain is built from TRBV14 and TRBJ1-1, with TRBD1 matching 9 bases. V was pared by 7 bases and J by 4 bases, with 10 bases of the junction left unmatched. CDR1 SGHDN and CDR2 FVKESK come from the germline V gene. CDR3 size: 15 residues. The CDR3, as DNA: TGTGCCAGCAACCCGGGACAGGGTTATGTCACTGAAGCTTTCTTT. Encoded protein: CASNPGQGYVTEAFF. The whole variable domain, remainder taken from reference TRBV14 and TRBJ1-1, is EAGVTQFPSHSVIEKGQTVTLRCDPISGHDNLYWYRRVMGKEIKFLLHFVKESKQDESGMPNNRFLAERTGGTYSTLKVQPAELEDSGVYFCASNPGQGYVTEAFFGQGTRLTVV.

The J gene is TRBJ2-5, the V gene TRBV6-5; TRBD2 matches at 7 bases. CDR1 is MNHEY, CDR2 SVGAGI, per germline. This CDR3 has 12 amino acids. Unmatched junction bases numbered 1, after V lost 5 bases and J lost 4 bases. This CDR3 is CASSPGGETQYF. The CDR3 coding sequence is TGTGCCAGCAGTCCGGGGGGAGAGACCCAGTACTTC.

This clone was seen a single time. The rearrangement uses TRBV19 and TRBJ2-3, with D uncertain. Germline CDR1 and CDR2: LNHDA and SQIVND (reference sequence). This CDR3 spans 14 amino acids. V was cut by 10 bases and J by 2 bases, with 16 bases left in between. CDR3: CATGLESPTDTQYF. CDR3 nucleotides: TGTGCCACCGGCCTAGAATCCCCCACAGATACGCAGTATTTT.

This clone appeared a few times. The CDR3 bases are TGTGCCAGCAGCTTACGGAGTTTGGTAGGAGAGACCCAGTACTTC. This gives the protein CASSLRSLVGETQYF. This chain joins TRBV7-2 and TRBJ2-5; D unresolved. The CDR3 covers 15 residues. Germline CDR1 is SGHTA and CDR2 is FQGNSA. Trimming left V 2 bases short and J 4 bases short, with 14 bases between.

This chain links TRBV18 with TRBJ1-2; TRBD1 agrees at 9 bases. Germline CDR1 is KGHSH and CDR2 is LQKENI. This CDR3 has 16 residues. J gave up 4 bases and V 2 bases, and 8 bases lay outside the gene matches. This CDR3 reads CASSPSTGGVGYGYTF. The CDR3 DNA is TGTGCCAGCTCACCATCGACAGGGGGAGTCGGCTATGGCTACACCTTC.

This clone was counted a single time. This chain joins TRBV6-4 and TRBJ2-3, with D maybe TRBD1 (5 bases). V lost 0 bases to trimming and J lost 6 bases, with 7 bases between them. Germline CDR1 reads MRHNA; CDR2 reads SNTAGT. The CDR3 is made up of 13 amino acids. The CDR3 protein is CASSDSKGDTQYF. Here the CDR3 DNA reads TGTGCCAGCAGTGACTCGAAGGGGGATACGCAGTATTTT.

The J gene is TRBJ1-2, the V gene TRBV9, with D maybe TRBD1 (6 bases). The germline V gene has CDR1 SGDLS and CDR2 YYNGEE. The CDR3 consists of 15 residues. Trimming stripped 4 bases from V and 6 bases from J, with 19 bases between. Written as DNA, the CDR3 is TGTGCCAGCAGCCCCGTGGTATCAGGGGTCCATGGCTACACCTTC. Residues: CASSPVVSGVHGYTF.

This clone has only one observation. The chain combines TRBV5-1 with TRBJ2-6, with 13 bases lining up with TRBD2. The CDR3 is 18 amino acids. CDR1 and CDR2 from the germline V gene are SGHRS and YFSETQ. Trimming removed 9 bases from V and 1 base from J; junction bases left unmatched: 10. CDR3 protein: CATRTSGRASSGANVLTF. CDR3 bases: TGCGCCACCAGAACTAGCGGGAGGGCCTCATCTGGGGCCAACGTCCTGACTTTC.

The chain couples TRBV10-3 to TRBJ1-2; D gene unclear. Germline V lookup: CDR1 ENHRY, CDR2 SYGVKD. CDR3 length equals 19 residues. With 2 bases removed from V and 4 bases from J, the gap between germline ends came to 26 bases. The CDR3 loop is CAISEPSGSDSAMLYGYTF. The CDR3 bases are TGTGCCATCAGTGAGCCCTCGGGTTCCGACTCCGCTATGCTCTATGGCTACACCTTC.

The V call is TRBV7-9, the J call TRBJ1-2; 7 nucleotides line up with TRBD1. The germline CDR1 and CDR2 sequences are SEHNR and FQNEAQ (reference sequence). Trimming removed 1 base from V and 4 bases from J; junction bases left unmatched: 6. The CDR3 consists of 15 residues. The CDR3 sequence is CASSLDVTGPYGYTF. CDR3 sequence (DNA): TGTGCCAGCAGCTTAGACGTGACAGGGCCCTATGGCTACACCTTC.

The chain combines TRBV24-1 with TRBJ2-3, with a tentative D call TRBD2 (5 bases). The ends were cut back, 9 bases at V and 3 bases at J, with 15 bases in the middle. CDR1 is KGHDR, CDR2 SFDVKD, per germline. The CDR3 totals 14 residues. CDR3 amino acids: CATSVGSGTDTQYF. In DNA, the CDR3 is TGTGCCACCTCCGTGGGGAGTGGGACAGATACGCAGTATTTT.

The chain carries TRBV27 and TRBJ1-5; D gene uncertain. The CDR3 totals 12 residues. Germline CDR1 and CDR2: MNHEY and SMNVEV (reference sequence). Trimming took off 4 bases at V and 7 bases at J, with 8 bases between the two ends. The DNA of the CDR3 is TGTGCCAGCAGTTCCCCTACGCAGCCCCAGCATTTT. Translation: CASSSPTQPQHF.

The chain combines TRBV29-1 with TRBJ1-2, with 10 bases that match TRBD1. The germline CDR1 and CDR2 sequences are SQVTM and ANQGSEA. The J segment lost 8 bases and the V segment lost 5 bases, leaving 5 bases of the junction unmatched. The CDR3 spans 12 residues. The CDR3 nucleotides are TGCAGCGTTCGGACAGGGGGTAGCGGCTACACCTTC. This gives the protein CSVRTGGSGYTF.

The chain couples TRBV6-5 to TRBJ1-1; no firm D call. Between the trimmed V and J ends, which lost 7 bases and 1 base, there was a span of 13 bases. From germline, CDR1 is MNHEY and CDR2 SVGAGI. The CDR3 runs to 14 residues. The CDR3 spells CASKEWAANTEAFF. CDR3 coding DNA: TGTGCCAGCAAAGAGTGGGCAGCGAACACTGAAGCTTTCTTT.

This clone was counted a single time. The chain has TRBV5-4 and TRBJ2-2; 11 bases are a match to TRBD2. The germline V gene has CDR1 SGHNT and CDR2 YYREEE (reference sequence). V was pared by 3 bases and J by 5 bases, with 9 bases of the junction left unmatched. CDR3 length equals 17 residues. CDR3 nucleotide sequence: TGTGCCAGCAGCTCCGTAGCGGGGGGGCCGGGGACCGGGGAGCTGTTTTTT. Its translation: CASSSVAGGPGTGELFF.

The chain has TRBV5-6 and TRBJ1-3; the D gene is possibly TRBD1 (6 bases). This CDR3 has 16 amino acids. Germline assignment: CDR1 SGHDT and CDR2 YYEEEE. The V gene lost 4 bases and the J gene lost 1 base, with 15 bases spanning the gap. The CDR3 region has the DNA TGTGCCAGCAGCATAAACGGCAGGGGTTCTGGAAACACCATATATTTT. It specifies CASSINGRGSGNTIYF.

The rearrangement links TRBV7-9 to TRBJ1-1; maybe TRBD1 (6 bases). Trimming shortened V by 5 bases and J by 0 bases, and 16 bases separated the two germline ends. The CDR3 totals 16 residues. In germline, CDR1 is SEHNR, CDR2 FQNEAQ (reference sequence). The chain's CDR3 is CASSPTRTAVNTEAFF. DNA of the CDR3: TGTGCCAGCAGCCCGACGCGGACAGCCGTGAACACTGAAGCTTTCTTT.

This sequence joins TRBV3-1 (or the pseudogene TRBV3-2) and TRBJ2-5; 8 nucleotides align to TRBD2. Trimming cost V 1 base and J 5 bases; bases outside gene matches: 3. From germline, CDR1 is LGHDT and CDR2 YNNKEL (reference sequence). The CDR3 consists of 14 residues. CDR3 in DNA: TGTGCCAGCAGCCAAGGGACTAGCCGGGAGACCCAGTACTTC. It encodes CASSQGTSRETQYF.

The gene calls are TRBV15 and TRBJ2-1; TRBD2 aligns across 9 bases. After removal of 4 bases from V and 6 bases from J, the junction contained 7 bases not matched to a gene. The germline CDR1 and CDR2 sequences are LNHNV and YYDKDF (reference sequence). The CDR3 is made up of 15 amino acids. CDR3 nucleotide sequence: TGTGCCACCAGCACTTCACTAGCGGGCCTCAATGAGCAGTTCTTC. Translated, it gives CATSTSLAGLNEQFF.